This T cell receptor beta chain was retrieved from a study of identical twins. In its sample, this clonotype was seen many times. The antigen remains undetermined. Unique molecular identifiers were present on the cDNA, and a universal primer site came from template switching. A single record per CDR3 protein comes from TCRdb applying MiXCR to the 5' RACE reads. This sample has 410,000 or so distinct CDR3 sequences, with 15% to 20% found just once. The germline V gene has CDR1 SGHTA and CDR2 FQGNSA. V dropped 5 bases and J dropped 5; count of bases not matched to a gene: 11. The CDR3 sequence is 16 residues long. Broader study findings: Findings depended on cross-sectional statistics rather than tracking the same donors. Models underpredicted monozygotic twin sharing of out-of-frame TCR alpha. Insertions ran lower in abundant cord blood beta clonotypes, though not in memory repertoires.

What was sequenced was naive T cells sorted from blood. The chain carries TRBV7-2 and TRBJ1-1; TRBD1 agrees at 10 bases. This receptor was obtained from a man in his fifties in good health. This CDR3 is CASSPRDRGMRTEAFF. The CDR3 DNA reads TGTGCCAGCAGCCCAAGGGACAGGGGAATGAGAACTGAAGCTTTCTTT.